These 31 T cell receptor beta chains came from one sample sequenced in a study of T cells after yellow fever vaccination (dated by TCRdb to between 2017 and 2020). Libraries were built with 5' RACE. TCRdb records Illumina HiSeq 2500 as the sequencer. TCRdb trimmed the raw reads at Q25, called clones with MiXCR and kept productive beta chains. Rows are unified per CDR3 protein, each entry keeping the most common DNA and genes. This sample has about 300,000 distinct CDR3 sequences in its table, and around 7.3% of those were observed once. The ten largest clones add up to roughly a sixth of the sample. What this sample's treatment or condition label stands for: live attenuated yellow fever vaccine strain. The sequencing here drew on PBMCs, taken approximately 47 days after the first yellow fever vaccination. The receptors were sampled from a young man who received the YFV17D yellow fever vaccine.

A few counts support this clonotype. The chain combines TRBV12-3 or TRBV12-4 with TRBJ2-7, with TRBD1 matching 8 bases. J was trimmed by 6 bases and V by 4 bases; bases with no gene match: 8. The CDR3 consists of 14 residues. DNA of the CDR3: TGTGCCAGCAGTTACTCGACAGGGGTCTCCGAGCAGTACTTC. Encoded protein: CASSYSTGVSEQYF.

This clonotype was seen at least ten times. The chain joins TRBV20-1 to TRBJ1-1; maybe TRBD1 (5 bases). The CDR3 extends over 14 amino acids. Germline V gene sequence: CDR1 DFQATT, CDR2 SNEGSKA (reference sequence). V lost 1 base and J 3 bases, leaving 12 bases between the germline ends. This chain's CDR3 is CSARGGSRDTEAFF. Here the CDR3 DNA reads TGCAGTGCTAGAGGGGGGTCGAGAGACACTGAAGCTTTCTTT.

The gene calls are TRBV12-3 or TRBV12-4 and TRBJ2-1; D remains ambiguous. Trimming took 5 bases from V and 8 from J, leaving 13 bases between them. This CDR3 spans 13 amino acids. The CDR3 DNA follows: TGTGCCAGCAGTATCCGGGCCCCGGATGAGCAGTTCTTC. It yields the protein CASSIRAPDEQFF.

This clonotype was observed a few times. The chain is built from TRBV5-1 and TRBJ2-1; the D gene could be TRBD1 or TRBD2 (5 bases each). V was shortened by 4 bases and J by 8 bases, with 16 bases between the two germline ends. Germline assignment: CDR1 SGHRS and CDR2 YFSETQ. This CDR3 spans 14 amino acids. The chain's CDR3 is CASSVGRAPHEQFF. Here the CDR3 DNA reads TGCGCCAGCAGCGTGGGACGAGCCCCCCATGAGCAGTTCTTC.

There are a few counts of this clonotype. The gene calls are TRBV19 and TRBJ2-3; D is perhaps TRBD2 (6 bases). V was shortened by 7 bases and J by 2 bases, with 22 bases between the two germline ends. The CDR3 has 17 residues. CDR1 and CDR2 from the germline V gene are LNHDA and SQIVND (reference sequence). CDR3 DNA: TGTGCCAGTACCCCGGGACTGAGGAGCCTCACCACAGATACGCAGTATTTT. Encoded protein: CASTPGLRSLTTDTQYF.

V and J are TRBV5-1 and TRBJ2-3, with TRBD1 matching 8 bases. This CDR3 is built from 15 residues. The V segment lost 5 bases and the J segment 2 bases; nucleotides outside the gene matches: 7. The germline gives CDR1 SGHRS, CDR2 YFSETQ. The CDR3 loop is CASSYGQGLTDTQYF. CDR3 DNA sequence: TGCGCCAGCAGTTACGGACAGGGCCTCACAGATACGCAGTATTTT. Combining the CDR3 with reference TRBV5-1 and TRBJ2-3 gives the whole variable domain KAGVTQTPRYLIKTRGQQVTLSCSPISGHRSVSWYQQTPGQGLQFLFEYFSETQRNKGNFPGRFSGRQFSNSRSEMNVSTLELGDSALYLCASSYGQGLTDTQYFGPGTRLTVL.

V usage is TRBV27 and J usage is TRBJ2-3; TRBD2 matches at 11 bases. The CDR3 runs 16 residues. Losses at the gene ends were 5 bases for V and 2 bases for J; bases not matched to a gene: 6. Germline loops: CDR1 MNHEY, CDR2 SMNVEV (reference sequence). The CDR3 protein is CASSVLAGGDTDTQYF. The DNA for the CDR3 is TGTGCCAGCAGTGTCCTAGCGGGGGGAGACACAGATACGCAGTATTTT.

The table lists this clonotype with a few counts. This chain links TRBV7-2 with TRBJ2-3, with unresolved D. CDR1 SGHTA and CDR2 FQGNSA come from the germline V gene. The CDR3 totals 13 residues. V lost 4 bases to trimming and J lost 6 bases, with 11 bases between them. CDR3 protein: CASSWWSSDTQYF. CDR3 in DNA: TGTGCCAGCAGCTGGTGGTCTTCTGATACGCAGTATTTT.

This clonotype was seen only a few times. The V and J genes are TRBV15 and TRBJ2-7, with TRBD2 matching 7 bases. The germline gives CDR1 LNHNV, CDR2 YYDKDF (reference sequence). After removal of 2 bases from V and 5 bases from J, the junction contained 9 bases not matched to a gene. The CDR3 contains 15 residues. CDR3 bases: TGTGCCACCAGCAGACCACTAGCGAGGCCCAACGAGCAGTACGTC. It specifies CATSRPLARPNEQYV.

This clonotype has more than one count but fewer than ten. The chain recombines TRBV7-9 with TRBJ2-3; D possibly corresponds to TRBD2 (7 bases). This CDR3 has 12 residues. Trimming took off 11 bases at V and 5 bases at J, with 14 bases between the two ends. Germline V gene sequence: CDR1 SEHNR, CDR2 FQNEAQ (reference sequence). CDR3 in amino acids: CAAGGTRDTQYF. The DNA for the CDR3 is TGTGCCGCCGGGGGGACACGAGATACGCAGTATTTT.

This clonotype has just a few counts. J is TRBJ2-2 and V is TRBV18, with D tentatively TRBD1 (5 bases). Trimming removed 3 bases at V and 2 bases at J, with 13 bases between. Germline V gene data show CDR1 as KGHSH and CDR2 as LQKENI. CDR3 length equals 16 residues. CDR3 sequence: CASSPPARANTGELFF. CDR3 coding DNA: TGTGCCAGCTCACCCCCGGCCAGGGCTAACACCGGGGAGCTGTTTTTT.

This clonotype was recorded many times. The chain is built from TRBV28 and TRBJ1-6; maybe TRBD1 (6 bases). Trimming removed 4 bases from V and 13 bases from J, with 20 bases in between. CDR1 is MDHEN and CDR2 is SYDVKM in the germline V gene. The CDR3 runs 15 residues. The CDR3 bases are TGTGCCAGCAGTTCAGTGGGCAGGGGCCCTATTCCCCTCCACTTT. It yields the protein CASSSVGRGPIPLHF.

This clonotype was seen only a few times. The chain uses TRBV5-1 and TRBJ1-1; a possible D gene is TRBD1 (5 bases). V shed 0 bases and J shed 4 bases, with 13 bases lying between them. Germline CDR1 SGHRS, CDR2 YFSETQ. This CDR3 contains 15 residues. DNA for the CDR3: TGCGCCAGCAGCTTGGCGCAGGGAAGAGGCACTGAAGCTTTCTTT. This encodes CASSLAQGRGTEAFF.

This clonotype was counted a few times. The chain combines TRBV12-3 or TRBV12-4 with TRBJ1-5; 9 nucleotides agree with TRBD1. This CDR3 is built from 14 residues. Losses at the gene ends were 3 bases for V and 4 bases for J; bases not matched to a gene: 1. For the CDR3, the DNA is TGTGCCAGCAGTTTTGACAGGGGGAATCAGCCCCAGCATTTT. This encodes CASSFDRGNQPQHF.

This clonotype was observed many times. The chain uses TRBV4-1 and TRBJ2-4, with D unresolved. The CDR3 has 18 amino acids. CDR1 and CDR2 (germline): MGHRA, YSYEKL. V dropped 0 bases and J dropped 0 bases, with 15 bases sitting between them. The CDR3 DNA reads as TGCGCCAGCAGCCAAGATGGCCCAGCCACCCTAGCCAAAAACATTCAGTACTTC. Protein: CASSQDGPATLAKNIQYF.

This clonotype was observed at least ten times. This sequence joins TRBV5-1 and TRBJ2-1; possible D gene TRBD2, 7 bases. The CDR3 contains 16 residues. The V gene's germline CDR1 is SGHRS and CDR2 YFSETQ. V was cut by 0 bases and J by 8 bases, with 18 bases left in between. The chain's CDR3 is CASSLEQRGGGDEQFF. For the CDR3, the DNA is TGCGCCAGCAGCTTGGAACAAAGGGGGGGGGGCGATGAGCAGTTCTTC.

This clonotype was counted a few times. The chain is built from TRBV7-2 and TRBJ1-3; D perhaps matches TRBD1 (5 bases). Trimming shortened V by 5 bases and J by 0 bases, and 14 bases separated the two germline ends. The germline V gene encodes CDR1 SGHTA and CDR2 FQGNSA. CDR3 length equals 16 residues. The CDR3 DNA reads TGTGCCAGCAGCCACAGGCGACTTAGCTCTGGAAACACCATATATTTT. Translated, it gives CASSHRRLSSGNTIYF.

On this clonotype: This could be a read error, since a much larger clone is one nucleotide away. V gene TRBV7-2 combines with J gene TRBJ2-3; TRBD2 might be the D (5 bases). This CDR3 contains 14 residues. Looked up from germline, CDR1 is SGHTA and CDR2 is FQGNSA. V was pared by 4 bases and J by 9 bases, with 17 bases between. The CDR3 DNA reads as TGTGCCAGCAGCTCGTACGCACTGGGAGAGACGCAGTATTTT. It translates to CASSSYALGETQYF. Drawing the rest from reference TRBV7-2 and TRBJ2-3, the complete variable domain is GAGVSQSPSNKVTEKGKDVELRCDPISGHTALYWYRQSLGQGLEFLIYFQGNSAPDKSGLPSDRFSAERTGGSVSTLTIQRTQQEDSAVYLCASSSYALGETQYFGPGTRLTVL.

The rearrangement links TRBV29-1 to TRBJ1-4; weak D call: TRBD1 (5 bases). The CDR3 is made up of 14 amino acids. Looked up from germline, CDR1 is SQVTM and CDR2 is ANQGSEA. Trimming cost V 7 bases and J 3 bases, with 15 bases left between them. The CDR3 here is CSGRGGEANEKLFF. CDR3 nucleotides: TGCAGCGGCCGGGGGGGAGAAGCTAATGAAAAACTGTTTTTT.

The table lists this clonotype with a few counts. V gene TRBV20-1 combines with J gene TRBJ1-5; weak D call: TRBD1 (5 bases). CDR3 length: 13 amino acids. V lost 2 bases to trimming and J lost 7 bases, with 12 bases between them. In germline, CDR1 is DFQATT, CDR2 SNEGSKA (reference sequence). This chain's CDR3 is CSARRQRDQPQHF. For the CDR3, the DNA is TGCAGTGCTAGACGGCAGCGGGACCAGCCCCAGCATTTT.

The chain's CDR3 is CASSLGGGVLEQFF. As DNA, the CDR3 is TGTGCCAGCAGCCTAGGTGGCGGGGTTCTGGAGCAGTTCTTC. This chain links TRBV9 with TRBJ2-1, with D possibly matching TRBD2 (6 bases). The V and J ends lost 4 bases and 10 bases respectively, with 18 bases between them. Per germline, CDR1 SGDLS and CDR2 YYNGEE. This CDR3 region has 14 residues.

CDR3 loop: CAWSSGGPGNTIYF. CDR3 DNA sequence: TGTGCCTGGAGTAGTGGGGGGCCTGGAAACACCATATATTTT. This rearrangement joins TRBV30 to TRBJ1-3, with D maybe TRBD1 (6 bases). The CDR3 covers 14 residues. V was shortened by 2 bases and J by 2 bases, with 10 bases between the two germline ends. The germline CDR1 and CDR2 sequences are GTSNPN and SVGIG (reference sequence).

This clonotype has just a few counts. V and J are TRBV12-3 or TRBV12-4 and TRBJ2-1; the D is unclear. Trimming stripped 6 bases from V and 4 bases from J, with 13 bases between. This CDR3 has 14 amino acids. Written as DNA, the CDR3 is TGTGCCAGCAGCCCACGGAACCGTTACAATGAGCAGTTCTTC. It translates to CASSPRNRYNEQFF.

About this clonotype: At one end the junction does not follow the germline gene, possibly because of a read error. The chain links TRBV12-5 to TRBJ2-7, with D possibly TRBD1 on 6 matching bases. From germline, CDR1 is LGHNT and CDR2 FRNRAP. CDR3 size: 13 residues. The CDR3 nucleotides are TGTGCTAGTGGCCGTGGACAGTACTACGAGCGGTACTTC. Residues: CASGRGQYYERYF. The full variable domain, with the rest looked up from reference TRBV12-5 and TRBJ2-7, is DARVTQTPRHKVTEMGQEVTMRCQPILGHNTVFWYRQTMMQGLELLAYFRNRAPLDDSGMPKDRFSAEMPDATLATLKIQPSEPRDSAVYFCASGRGQYYERYFGPGTRLTVT.

This clonotype was picked up many times. The chain employs TRBV20-1 and TRBJ2-3; D call uncertain. Trimming removed 5 bases from V and 0 bases from J, with 12 bases in between. The germline CDR1 and CDR2 sequences are DFQATT and SNEGSKA (reference sequence). The CDR3 is made up of 14 amino acids. CDR3 sequence (DNA): TGCAGTGCTTTATCTCCTACTAGCACAGATACGCAGTATTTT. As protein: CSALSPTSTDTQYF.

This clonotype has more than one count but fewer than ten. At one end, the junction sequence differs from germline, possibly due to a read error. The chain links TRBV5-5 to TRBJ1-6, with D maybe TRBD1 (6 bases). Germline CDR1 is SGHKS and CDR2 is YYEKEE (reference sequence). The CDR3 is 15 residues long. CDR3 nucleotides: TGTGCCAGCAGGTTGGGGGCAGGGGCAGGCTCACCCCTCCACTTT. This gives the protein CASRLGAGAGSPLHF.

The table lists this clonotype with a few counts. DNA of the CDR3: TGTGCCACCAGTGATCCCACACTCGGGAGCTCCTACAATGAGCAGTTCTTC. Encoded protein: CATSDPTLGSSYNEQFF. The chain is built from TRBV24-1 and TRBJ2-1; D is perhaps TRBD2 (6 bases). CDR1 and CDR2 (germline): KGHDR, SFDVKD. The V end was cut by 3 bases, the J end by 0 bases, with 14 bases between. This CDR3 region has 17 residues.

This clonotype has more than one count but fewer than ten. V and J are TRBV5-5 and TRBJ2-7; D tentatively reads TRBD1 or TRBD2 (6 bases each). This CDR3 contains 15 residues. Germline V lookup: CDR1 SGHKS, CDR2 YYEKEE (reference sequence). Between the trimmed V and J ends, which lost 2 bases and 2 bases, there was a span of 14 bases. CDR3 sequence: CASSFFGGLPYEQYF. CDR3 coding DNA: TGTGCCAGCAGCTTCTTTGGGGGGCTGCCCTACGAGCAGTACTTC.

This clonotype came up a few times. The chain employs TRBV6-2 or TRBV6-3 and TRBJ2-5; 12 bases map to TRBD2. Germline lookup yields CDR1 MNHEY and CDR2 SVGEGT. After removal of 2 bases from V and 2 bases from J, the junction contained 3 bases not matched to a gene. The CDR3 extends over 16 amino acids. Here the CDR3 reads CASSYGLAGSQETQYF. DNA of the CDR3: TGTGCCAGCAGTTACGGACTAGCGGGGTCTCAAGAGACCCAGTACTTC.

This rearrangement joins TRBV7-2 to TRBJ2-4; TRBD1 matches 12 bases. Germline V lookup: CDR1 SGHTA, CDR2 FQGNSA. This CDR3 region has 14 residues. V gave up 3 bases and J gave up 7 bases; unmatched junction bases: 1. In DNA, the CDR3 is TGTGCCAGCAGCTTTGGGACAGGGGGCAACATTCAGTACTTC. Protein product: CASSFGTGGNIQYF.

This clonotype was counted ten times or more. This chain joins TRBV5-1 and TRBJ1-1; tentative D call: TRBD1 (6 bases). The V gene lost 4 bases and the J gene lost 7 bases, with 14 bases spanning the gap. This CDR3 region has 13 residues. Germline V CDR1 and CDR2: SGHRS, YFSETQ. This CDR3 is CASSVQGQGEAFF. CDR3 bases: TGCGCCAGCAGCGTACAGGGTCAGGGTGAAGCTTTCTTT.